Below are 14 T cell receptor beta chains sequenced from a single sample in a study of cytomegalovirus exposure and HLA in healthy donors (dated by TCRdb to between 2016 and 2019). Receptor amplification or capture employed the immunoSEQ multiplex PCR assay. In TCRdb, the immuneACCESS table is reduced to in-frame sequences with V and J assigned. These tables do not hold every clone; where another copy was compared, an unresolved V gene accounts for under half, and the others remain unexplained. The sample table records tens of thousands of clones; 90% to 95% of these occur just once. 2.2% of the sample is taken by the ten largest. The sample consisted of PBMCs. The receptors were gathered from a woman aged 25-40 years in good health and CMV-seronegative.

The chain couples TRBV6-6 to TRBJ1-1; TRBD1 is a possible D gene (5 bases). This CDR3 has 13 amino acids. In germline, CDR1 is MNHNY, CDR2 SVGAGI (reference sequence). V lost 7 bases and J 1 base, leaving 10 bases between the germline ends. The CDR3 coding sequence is TGTGCCAGCACTCAGGACACGAACACTGAAGCTTTCTTT. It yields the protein CASTQDTNTEAFF.

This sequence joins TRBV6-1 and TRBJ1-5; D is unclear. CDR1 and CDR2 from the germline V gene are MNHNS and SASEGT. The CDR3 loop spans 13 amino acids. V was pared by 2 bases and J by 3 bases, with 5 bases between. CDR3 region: CASSETDNQPQHF. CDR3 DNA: TGTGCCAGCAGTGAAACAGACAATCAGCCCCAGCATTTT.

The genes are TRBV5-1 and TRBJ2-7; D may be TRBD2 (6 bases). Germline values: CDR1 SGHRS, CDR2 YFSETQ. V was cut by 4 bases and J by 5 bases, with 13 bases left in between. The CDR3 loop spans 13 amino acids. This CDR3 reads CASSPGSPNEQYF. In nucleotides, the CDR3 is TGCGCCAGCAGCCCCGGGAGTCCTAACGAGCAGTACTTC.

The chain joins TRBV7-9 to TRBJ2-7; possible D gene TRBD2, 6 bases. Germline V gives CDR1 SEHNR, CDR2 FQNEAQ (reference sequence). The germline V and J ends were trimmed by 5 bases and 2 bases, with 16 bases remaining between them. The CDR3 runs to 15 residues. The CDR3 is CASSPFGSLPYEQYF. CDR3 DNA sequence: TGTGCCAGCAGCCCCTTCGGGAGCCTACCCTACGAGCAGTACTTC.

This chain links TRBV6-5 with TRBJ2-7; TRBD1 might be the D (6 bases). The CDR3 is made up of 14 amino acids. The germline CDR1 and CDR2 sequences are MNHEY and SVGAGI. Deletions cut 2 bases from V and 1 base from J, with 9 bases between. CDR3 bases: TGTGCCAGCAGTTACGGGGGCCGGTCCTACGAGCAGTACTTC. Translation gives CASSYGGRSYEQYF.

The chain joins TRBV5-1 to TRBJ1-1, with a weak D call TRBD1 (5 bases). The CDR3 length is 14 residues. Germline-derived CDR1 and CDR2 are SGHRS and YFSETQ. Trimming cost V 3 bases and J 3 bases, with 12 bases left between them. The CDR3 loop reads CASSSGIRHTEAFF. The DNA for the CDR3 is TGCGCCAGCAGCTCAGGGATTCGGCACACTGAAGCTTTCTTT.

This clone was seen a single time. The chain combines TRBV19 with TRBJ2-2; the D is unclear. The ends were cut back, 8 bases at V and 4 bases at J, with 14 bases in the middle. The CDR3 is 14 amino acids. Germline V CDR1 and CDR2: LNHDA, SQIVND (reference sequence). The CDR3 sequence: CASQEQLGTGELFF. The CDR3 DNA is TGTGCCAGTCAGGAACAGCTGGGCACCGGGGAGCTGTTTTTT.

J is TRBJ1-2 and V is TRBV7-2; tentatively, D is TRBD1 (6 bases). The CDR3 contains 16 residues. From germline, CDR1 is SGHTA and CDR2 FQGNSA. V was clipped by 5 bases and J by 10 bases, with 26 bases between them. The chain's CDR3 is CASSPRQEAFANPYTF. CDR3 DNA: TGTGCCAGCAGCCCCAGACAGGAAGCCTTCGCTAATCCCTACACCTTC.

CDR3 sequence (DNA): TGTGCCAGCTCCCAGGGTTTGGGCACTGAAGCTTTCTTT. It encodes CASSQGLGTEAFF. The V and J genes are TRBV18 and TRBJ1-1, with D perhaps matching TRBD1 (5 bases). V lost 6 bases and J 4 bases, leaving 12 bases between the germline ends. This CDR3 is 13 amino acids long. The germline gives CDR1 KGHSH, CDR2 LQKENI.

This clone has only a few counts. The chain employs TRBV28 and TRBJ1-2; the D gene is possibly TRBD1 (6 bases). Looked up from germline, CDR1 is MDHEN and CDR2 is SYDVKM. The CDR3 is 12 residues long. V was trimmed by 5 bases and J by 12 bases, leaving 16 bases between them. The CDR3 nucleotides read TGTGCCAGCAGTAAACAGGGTTTGAGTGACACCTTC. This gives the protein CASSKQGLSDTF.

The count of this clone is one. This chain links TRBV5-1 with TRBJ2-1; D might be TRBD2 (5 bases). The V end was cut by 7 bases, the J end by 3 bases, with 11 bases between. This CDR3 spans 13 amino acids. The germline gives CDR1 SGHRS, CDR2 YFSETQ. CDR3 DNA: TGCGCCAGCCTCGGGGTGGACTACAATGAGCAGTTCTTC. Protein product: CASLGVDYNEQFF.

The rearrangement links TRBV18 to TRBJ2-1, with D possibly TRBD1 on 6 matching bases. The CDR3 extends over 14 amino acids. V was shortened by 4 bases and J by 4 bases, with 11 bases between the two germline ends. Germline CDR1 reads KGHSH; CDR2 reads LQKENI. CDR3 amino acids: CASSLDSLYNEQFF. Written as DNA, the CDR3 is TGTGCCAGCTCACTGGACAGTCTTTACAATGAGCAGTTCTTC.

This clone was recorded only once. The CDR3 sequence: CASSLSKGAVFGYTF. The CDR3 nucleotides read TGTGCCAGCAGCTTGAGTAAGGGGGCGGTCTTTGGCTACACCTTC. The V gene is TRBV5-5, the J gene TRBJ1-2; TRBD1 matches at 7 bases. CDR1 SGHKS and CDR2 YYEKEE come from the germline V gene (reference sequence). V was pared by 1 base and J by 7 bases, with 10 bases of the junction left unmatched. The CDR3 has 15 amino acids.

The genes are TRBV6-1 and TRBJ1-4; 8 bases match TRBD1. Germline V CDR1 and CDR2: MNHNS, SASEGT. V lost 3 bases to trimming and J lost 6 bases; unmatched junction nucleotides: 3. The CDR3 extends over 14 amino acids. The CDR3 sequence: CASSDRGQDEKLFF. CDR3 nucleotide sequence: TGTGCCAGCAGTGACAGGGGGCAGGATGAAAAACTGTTTTTT.